The rows below give T cell receptor beta chains drawn from one sample of a study of early T cells in non-severe SARS-CoV-2 infection. A single record per CDR3 protein comes from TCRdb applying MiXCR to the 5' RACE reads. Among around 80,000 distinct CDR3 sequences listed, under 11% were seen once. Specimen: whole blood, collected at baseline. The receptor source for this set is an adult who was a healthcare worker with PCR-confirmed SARS-CoV-2 infection or an uninfected control (not recorded which). CDR3s include the opening cysteine and the closing phenylalanine or tryptophan. Each record gives: clone size, J gene, D gene, V gene, CDR3 protein, CDR3 DNA. A D gene is named only where the DNA matches it firmly. Only part of the rows carry a size: once, few, many, or a class if the clone is expanded.

>many|TRBJ1-6|NA|TRBV7-9
CASSVGDHPLHF
TGTGCCAGCAGTGTGGGGGATCATCCCCTCCACTTT
>few|TRBJ2-1|TRBD2|TRBV5-1
CASSLGGTSFDEQFF
TGCGCCAGCAGCTTGGGGGGGACTAGCTTCGATGAGCAGTTCTTC
>many|TRBJ1-6|NA|TRBV20-1
CSATQQLYNSPLHF
TGCAGTGCTACCCAGCAACTGTATAATTCACCCCTCCACTTT
>many|TRBJ2-5|TRBD2|TRBV9
CASSGRGLAQETQYF
TGTGCCAGCAGCGGCAGGGGACTAGCTCAAGAGACCCAGTACTTC
>NA|TRBJ1-2|NA|TRBV27
CASSLSPTGDYGYTF
TGTGCCAGCAGTTTATCCCCGACAGGAGATTATGGCTACACCTTC
>NA|TRBJ1-6|NA|TRBV6-4
CASSENIGSPLHF
TGTGCCAGCAGTGAAAACATCGGTTCACCCCTCCACTTT
>many|TRBJ2-3|TRBD2|TRBV20-1
CSARAPGTSGVGTQYF
TGCAGTGCTAGGGCTCCCGGGACTAGCGGGGTTGGTACGCAGTATTTT
>many|TRBJ2-4|NA|TRBV5-1
CASSSWEGSGNRAKNIQYF
TGCGCCAGCAGCTCATGGGAAGGGTCCGGGAATAGAGCCAAAAACATTCAGTACTTC
>many|TRBJ1-4|TRBD1|TRBV4-2
CASSQDKAGQVDEKLFF
TGTGCCAGCAGCCAAGACAAGGCGGGACAGGTGGATGAAAAACTGTTTTTT
>NA|TRBJ2-5|TRBD2|TRBV7-8
CASSLGGLDQETQYF
TGTGCCAGCAGCTTAGGGGGACTAGATCAAGAGACCCAGTACTTC
>NA|TRBJ2-3|TRBD2|TRBV3-1
CASSHSTSGYTDTQYF
TGTGCCAGCAGCCATTCTACTAGCGGGTACACAGATACGCAGTATTTT
>NA|TRBJ1-2|NA|TRBV6-1
CASFGRVRSLNGYTF
TGTGCCAGCTTTGGGAGGGTCCGAAGTTTGAATGGCTACACCTTC
>few|TRBJ2-1|TRBD2|TRBV3-1
CASSQDWASGRAEQFF
TGTGCCAGCAGCCAAGATTGGGCTAGCGGGAGGGCTGAGCAGTTCTTC
>few|TRBJ2-1|TRBD2|TRBV5-8
CASQKPMRQPGLAGGKDNEQFF
TGTGCCAGCCAAAAACCCATGCGACAGCCGGGACTAGCGGGAGGAAAAGACAATGAGCAGTTCTTC
>few|TRBJ2-7|NA|TRBV12-3/TRBV12-4
CASSLNPSYEQYF
TGTGCCAGCAGTTTGAACCCTTCCTACGAGCAGTACTTC
>NA|TRBJ2-2|TRBD2|TRBV24-1
CATSGLAGNTGELFF
TGTGCCACCAGTGGACTAGCGGGAAACACCGGGGAGCTGTTTTTT
>NA|TRBJ2-3|NA|TRBV7-2
CASSLNPANGADTQYF
TGTGCCAGCAGCTTAAACCCGGCTAACGGTGCAGATACGCAGTATTTT
>NA|TRBJ1-1|NA|TRBV28
CASSLYGQIMNTEAFF
TGTGCCAGCAGTTTATACGGACAGATCATGAACACTGAAGCTTTCTTT
>NA|TRBJ2-2|NA|TRBV5-1
CASSPDLIDTGELFF
TGCGCCAGCAGCCCGGACCTGATAGACACCGGGGAGCTGTTTTTT
>NA|TRBJ1-6|TRBD1|TRBV27
CASADRSNSPLHF
TGTGCCAGCGCGGACAGGAGTAATTCACCCCTCCACTTT
>few|TRBJ2-5|NA|TRBV5-6
CASSLVASQKTQYF
TGTGCCAGCAGCTTGGTGGCTAGCCAGAAGACCCAGTACTTC
>many|TRBJ2-4|NA|TRBV20-1
CSARSFFTAKNIQYF
TGCAGTGCTAGAAGCTTCTTCACGGCCAAAAACATTCAGTACTTC